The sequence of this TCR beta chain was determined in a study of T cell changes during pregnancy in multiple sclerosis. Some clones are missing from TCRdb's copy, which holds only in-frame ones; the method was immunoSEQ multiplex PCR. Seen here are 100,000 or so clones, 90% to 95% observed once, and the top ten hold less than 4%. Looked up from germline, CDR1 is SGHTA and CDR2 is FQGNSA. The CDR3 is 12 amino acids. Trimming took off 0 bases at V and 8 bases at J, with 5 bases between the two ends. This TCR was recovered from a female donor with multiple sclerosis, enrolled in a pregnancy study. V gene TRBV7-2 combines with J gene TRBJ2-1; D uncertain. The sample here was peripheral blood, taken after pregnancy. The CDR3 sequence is CASSLASYEQFF. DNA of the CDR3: TGTGCCAGCAGCTTAGCTAGCTATGAGCAGTTCTTC.